These T cell receptor beta chains were read from a single sample in a study of T cells after yellow fever vaccination. Each CDR3 protein gets one entry after TCRdb re-called the 5' RACE reads with MiXCR. The sample holds about 630,000 distinct CDR3 sequences, 9% to 15% seen once. The specimen comprised PBMCs, sampled on the day of the yellow fever booster vaccination. The receptors come from a man aged 25-40 years who received the YFV17D yellow fever vaccine. The CDR3 runs from the conserved cysteine through the conserved F or W. D genes are given only for firm matches. Not every row has a clone size; where given, it reads once, few, many or a size class.

TRBV5-6,.,.,TRBJ2-5,TGTACCAGCAGCTCCCTTAAATGGCAGGGTCAGACCCAGTACTTC,CTSSSLKWQGQTQYF
TRBV10-3,TRBD2,few,TRBJ2-1,TGTGCCATCAGCCCGTCGGGAGGACGGGACAATGAGCAGTTCTTC,CAISPSGGRDNEQFF
TRBV29-1,.,many,TRBJ2-7,TGCAGCGTTGTTTTCCCAGGGGACATCTACGAGCAGTACTTC,CSVVFPGDIYEQYF
TRBV6-6,.,few,TRBJ2-5,TGTGCCAGCACCCCCGAAGGGGAAGAGACCCAGTACTTC,CASTPEGEETQYF
TRBV2,TRBD2,few,TRBJ2-4,TGTGCCAGCAGTGAAACTAGCGGGAGCCCAGCCAAAAACATTCAGTACTTC,CASSETSGSPAKNIQYF
TRBV11-2,.,.,TRBJ2-1,TGTGCCAGCAGCTCATCCCTCCATTCCTACAATGAGCAGTTCTTC,CASSSSLHSYNEQFF
TRBV27,.,.,TRBJ2-2,TGTGCCAGCAGTACTCGGGGGCGAGGTACCGGGGAGCTGTTTTTT,CASSTRGRGTGELFF
TRBV7-8,TRBD1,.,TRBJ1-1,TGTGCCAGTGGACAGGGGTTACATGAGAACACTGAAGCTTTCTTT,CASGQGLHENTEAFF
TRBV9,.,few,TRBJ2-7,TGTGCCAGCAGCGGGGGAGGCAGGGGTTTCGAGCAGTACTTC,CASSGGGRGFEQYF
TRBV19,.,.,TRBJ1-2,TGTGCCAGTAGTATTTTATCACAGAACTATGGCTACACCTTC,CASSILSQNYGYTF
TRBV12-3/TRBV12-4,TRBD1,.,TRBJ2-7,TGTGCCAGCAGTTTGACGAACAGGGGAGCCGAGCAGTACTTC,CASSLTNRGAEQYF
TRBV21-1,.,few,TRBJ2-7,TGTGCCAGCAGCAAAGGCCCCGGGCCTCACCCGAACGAGCAGTACTTC,CASSKGPGPHPNEQYF
TRBV7-2,TRBD2,.,TRBJ2-1,TGTGCCAGCAGCTTAGTCCCTAGCGGGGGGCACGAGCAGTTCTTC,CASSLVPSGGHEQFF
TRBV12-3/TRBV12-4,.,few,TRBJ2-5,TGTGCCAGCACTCCAAGGGGGTCGTCGTACGGGCATCGGACCCAGTACTTC,CASTPRGSSYGHRTQYF
TRBV10-3,.,.,TRBJ2-1,TGTGCCATCAGTGAGTTTGGAGAGCAGTTCTTC,CAISEFGEQFF
TRBV5-1,.,.,TRBJ2-3,TGCGCCAGCAGCTTGTTGGCGGACCCTAGCACAGATACGCAGTATTTT,CASSLLADPSTDTQYF
TRBV5-4,.,few,TRBJ2-2,TGTGCCAGCAGCACCAAGTTCGGGAATGCAGGGGAGCTGTTTTTT,CASSTKFGNAGELFF
TRBV15,.,few,TRBJ2-7,TGTGCCACCAGCAGAGCAGGGACCCACGAGCAGTACTTC,CATSRAGTHEQYF
TRBV28,.,few,TRBJ2-7,TGTGCCAGCAACGGTGGCAGTTACTACGAGCAGTACTTC,CASNGGSYYEQYF
TRBV10-3,TRBD2,few,TRBJ2-1,TGTGCCATCAGTGAGCAGATTAGCGGGAGCAATGAGCAGTTCTTC,CAISEQISGSNEQFF
TRBV29-1,TRBD1,few,TRBJ1-1,TGCAGCGTTGGGCGGCAGGGGACAGTGGGGAGATGGGAAGCTTTCTTT,CSVGRQGTVGRWEAFF
TRBV27,TRBD1,few,TRBJ2-3,TGTGCCAGCAGTGTCAGGGGGCCGGCGCAGACAGATACGCAGTATTTT,CASSVRGPAQTDTQYF
TRBV20-1,TRBD2,many,TRBJ2-1,TGCAGTGGTACTAGCGGGAGGCCGGGATATGAGCAGTTCTTC,CSGTSGRPGYEQFF
TRBV10-3,.,few,TRBJ2-5,TGTGCCATCAGTGCCAGCCTGGAGACCCAGTACTTC,CAISASLETQYF
TRBV7-2,.,few,TRBJ1-2,TGTGCCAGCAGCTTAGTCGGTGGGAATGGCTACACCTTC,CASSLVGGNGYTF
TRBV15,.,.,TRBJ2-3,TGTGCCACCAGCAGAGATCTTACAGATACGCAGTATTTT,CATSRDLTDTQYF
TRBV27,.,.,TRBJ1-2,TGTGCCAGCAGGCGGGGTGGCCAGTCTGGCTACACCTTC,CASRRGGQSGYTF
TRBV7-9,.,.,TRBJ1-5,TGTGCCAGCAGCTTACTATCTGGGCCCCAGCATTTT,CASSLLSGPQHF
TRBV29-1,.,.,TRBJ2-5,TGCAGCGTTGGGTACCTAGCACGCCAAGAGACCCAGTACTTC,CSVGYLARQETQYF
TRBV12-3/TRBV12-4,TRBD2,.,TRBJ2-7,TGTGCCAGCTGTAGCTTCAGCTGGTTAGCGGGTTCCTACGAGCAGTACTTC,CASCSFSWLAGSYEQYF
TRBV6-5,.,.,TRBJ2-5,TGTGCCAGCAGTTACAGGCCCTCTCAAGAGACCCAGTACTTC,CASSYRPSQETQYF
TRBV20-1,.,.,TRBJ2-1,TGCAGTGCTAGAGATTCGGGCGGGTACAATGAGCAGTTCTTC,CSARDSGGYNEQFF
TRBV5-4,.,few,TRBJ2-3,TGTGCCAGCAGCTTGGCCGGGGGACCTTGGGATACGCAGTATTTT,CASSLAGGPWDTQYF
TRBV10-3,.,.,TRBJ1-5,TGTGCCGCCGCCCGGCAGGGGTCCAATCAGCCCCAGCATTTT,CAAARQGSNQPQHF
TRBV20-1,TRBD2,many,TRBJ2-5,TGCAGTGCTAGAGAAGAGGGACTAGCGGGAGTGGCGGTAAAGACCCAGTACTTC,CSAREEGLAGVAVKTQYF
TRBV7-9,.,.,TRBJ1-2,TGTGCCAGTGGCGGCGGCAACTATGGCTACACCTTC,CASGGGNYGYTF
TRBV7-8,.,.,TRBJ1-1,TGTGCCAGCAGCTTAGGAGTTGGGAGGCGGAACACTGAAGCTTTCTTT,CASSLGVGRRNTEAFF
TRBV4-2,TRBD1,.,TRBJ2-3,TGTGCCAGCAGCCAAGATGGGACAGGGGGGTCAGTCGTCGCTCCAGATACGCAGTATTTT,CASSQDGTGGSVVAPDTQYF
TRBV5-1,.,few,TRBJ2-1,TGCGCCAGCAGCTTGGGAAATAGCGGAAACTCCTACAATGAGCAGTTCTTC,CASSLGNSGNSYNEQFF
TRBV6-1,.,.,TRBJ1-2,TGTGCCAGCAGTGACAGCGGGCTAGGCTATGGCTACACCTTC,CASSDSGLGYGYTF
TRBV20-1,.,.,TRBJ1-2,TGCAGTGCTAGAGATTCGGGGGAATTGAATGGCTACACCTTC,CSARDSGELNGYTF
TRBV18,TRBD2,once,TRBJ2-7,TGTGCCAGCTCACCGCTGACTAGCGGGAGGCCCTACGAGCAGTACTTC,CASSPLTSGRPYEQYF